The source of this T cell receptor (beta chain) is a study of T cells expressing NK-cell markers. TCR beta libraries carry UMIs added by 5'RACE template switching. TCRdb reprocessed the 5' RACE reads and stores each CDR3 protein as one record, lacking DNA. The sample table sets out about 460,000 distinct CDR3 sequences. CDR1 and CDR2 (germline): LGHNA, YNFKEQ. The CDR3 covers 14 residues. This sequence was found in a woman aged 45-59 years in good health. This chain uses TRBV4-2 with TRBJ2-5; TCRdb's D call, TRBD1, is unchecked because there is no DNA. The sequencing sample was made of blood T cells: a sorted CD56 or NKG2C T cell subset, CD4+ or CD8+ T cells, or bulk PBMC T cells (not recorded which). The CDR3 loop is CASSPEGQQETQYF.